One sample yielded the 5 T cell receptor beta chains listed below, sequenced in a study of blood T cell repertoires in COVID-19. Sequencing used immunoSEQ multiplex PCR; TCRdb keeps in-frame clones, though not all of them. The table shows more than 35,000 clones, with 70% to 90% occurring only once. The sample was peripheral blood. The receptors were gathered from a man in his 70s with active COVID-19.

Concerning this clone: A junction boundary mismatches the germline segment, possibly from a read error. The V call is TRBV6-1, the J call TRBJ2-7, with TRBD2 as a possible D gene (7 bases). Germline loops: CDR1 MNHNS, CDR2 SASEGT. The length of the CDR3 is 15 residues. The CDR3 sequence: CASIEREGGYYEQYF. CDR3 bases: TGTGCCAGCATTGAAAGGGAGGGGGGGTACTACGAGCAGTACTTC.

This chain links TRBV11-2 with TRBJ1-2; D gene unclear. Trimming took 5 bases from V and 2 from J, leaving 21 bases between them. This CDR3 comprises 17 residues. Germline CDR1 and CDR2: SGHAT and FQNNGV. The CDR3: CASSLGRRGSWNYGYTF. CDR3 bases: TGTGCCAGCAGCCTAGGGAGGCGTGGCAGTTGGAACTATGGCTACACCTTC.

The V call is TRBV28, the J call TRBJ1-2; D uncertain. The V gene's germline CDR1 is MDHEN and CDR2 SYDVKM. This CDR3 has 13 amino acids. CDR3 nucleotides: TGTGCGTCCGCCCCGTCTGCGAACTATGGCTACACCTTC. Its protein is CASAPSANYGYTF.

This chain joins TRBV27 and TRBJ2-3; TRBD2 matches 8 bases. The trim removed 4 bases at V and 1 base at J, leaving 7 bases unmatched. The CDR3 spans 16 residues. Germline CDR1 reads MNHEY; CDR2 reads SMNVEV (reference sequence). The CDR3 nucleotides read TGTGCCAGCAGTTCCCCGGGGCGGGGGGGCACAGATACGCAGTATTTT. Translated, it gives CASSSPGRGGTDTQYF.

V is TRBV25-1 and J is TRBJ1-4; D not resolved. The CDR3 spans 15 residues. Germline lookup yields CDR1 MGHDK and CDR2 SYGVNS. Trimming removed 4 bases at V and 7 bases at J, with 16 bases between. The CDR3 region has the DNA TGTGCCAGCAGTGCTGGGAGCCTCCAGCCTGAAAAACTGTTTTTT. It specifies CASSAGSLQPEKLFF.